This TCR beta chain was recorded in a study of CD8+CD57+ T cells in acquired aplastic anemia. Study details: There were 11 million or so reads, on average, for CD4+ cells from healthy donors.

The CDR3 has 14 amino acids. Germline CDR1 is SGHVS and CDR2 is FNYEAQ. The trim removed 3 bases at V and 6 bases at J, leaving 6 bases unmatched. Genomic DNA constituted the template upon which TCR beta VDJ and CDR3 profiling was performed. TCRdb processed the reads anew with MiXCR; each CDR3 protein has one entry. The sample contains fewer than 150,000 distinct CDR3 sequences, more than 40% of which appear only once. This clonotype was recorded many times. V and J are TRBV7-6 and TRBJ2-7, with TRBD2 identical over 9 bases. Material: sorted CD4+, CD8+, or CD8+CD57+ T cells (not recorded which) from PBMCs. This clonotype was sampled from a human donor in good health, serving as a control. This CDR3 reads CASSFGGGASEQYF. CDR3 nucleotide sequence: TGTGCCAGCAGCTTCGGCGGGGGGGCCTCCGAGCAGTACTTC.